This record looks at one TCR beta chain sequence and its context. No antigen is known for it. The CDR3 goes on 3 residues after the read ends, and that part is filled in from the germline J gene. The CDR3 totals 15 residues. Per the germline V gene, CDR1 is LNHDA and CDR2 is SQIVND (reference sequence). This specimen belongs to a study of Tregs in tolerant kidney transplant recipients. Findings of the study overall: For some patients, primers changed over time, blocking nucleotide-level comparison. Biological reproducibility was not directly addressed, but technical replication error appeared minimal.

Related graft donors supplied nonmyeloablative bone marrow transplants, and mixed chimerism was transient. Thawed PBMCs were FACS-sorted into unstimulated CD4+CD25+CD127- regulatory T cells, CD4+CD25- non-regulatory cells, CD4 and CD8 cells. Sequenced by immunoSEQ multiplex PCR; TCRdb stores in-frame clones only, minus some. The table lists some 25,000 clones, with about 4% in the top ten. V and J are TRBV19 and TRBJ1-2; 8 bases align to TRBD1. The sequencing here drew on CD4+ T cells from blood (PBMCs), taken 6 months after the transplant. The clonotype was recovered from a human patient who received a combined kidney and bone marrow transplant. These T cells may partly come from the graft donor. CDR3 DNA (partial): TGTGCCAGTAGTGCCAGGGGCAGGGGGCGAGACGGC. Protein sequence: CASSARGRGRDG. In full, the CDR3 reads CASSARGRGRDGYTF.